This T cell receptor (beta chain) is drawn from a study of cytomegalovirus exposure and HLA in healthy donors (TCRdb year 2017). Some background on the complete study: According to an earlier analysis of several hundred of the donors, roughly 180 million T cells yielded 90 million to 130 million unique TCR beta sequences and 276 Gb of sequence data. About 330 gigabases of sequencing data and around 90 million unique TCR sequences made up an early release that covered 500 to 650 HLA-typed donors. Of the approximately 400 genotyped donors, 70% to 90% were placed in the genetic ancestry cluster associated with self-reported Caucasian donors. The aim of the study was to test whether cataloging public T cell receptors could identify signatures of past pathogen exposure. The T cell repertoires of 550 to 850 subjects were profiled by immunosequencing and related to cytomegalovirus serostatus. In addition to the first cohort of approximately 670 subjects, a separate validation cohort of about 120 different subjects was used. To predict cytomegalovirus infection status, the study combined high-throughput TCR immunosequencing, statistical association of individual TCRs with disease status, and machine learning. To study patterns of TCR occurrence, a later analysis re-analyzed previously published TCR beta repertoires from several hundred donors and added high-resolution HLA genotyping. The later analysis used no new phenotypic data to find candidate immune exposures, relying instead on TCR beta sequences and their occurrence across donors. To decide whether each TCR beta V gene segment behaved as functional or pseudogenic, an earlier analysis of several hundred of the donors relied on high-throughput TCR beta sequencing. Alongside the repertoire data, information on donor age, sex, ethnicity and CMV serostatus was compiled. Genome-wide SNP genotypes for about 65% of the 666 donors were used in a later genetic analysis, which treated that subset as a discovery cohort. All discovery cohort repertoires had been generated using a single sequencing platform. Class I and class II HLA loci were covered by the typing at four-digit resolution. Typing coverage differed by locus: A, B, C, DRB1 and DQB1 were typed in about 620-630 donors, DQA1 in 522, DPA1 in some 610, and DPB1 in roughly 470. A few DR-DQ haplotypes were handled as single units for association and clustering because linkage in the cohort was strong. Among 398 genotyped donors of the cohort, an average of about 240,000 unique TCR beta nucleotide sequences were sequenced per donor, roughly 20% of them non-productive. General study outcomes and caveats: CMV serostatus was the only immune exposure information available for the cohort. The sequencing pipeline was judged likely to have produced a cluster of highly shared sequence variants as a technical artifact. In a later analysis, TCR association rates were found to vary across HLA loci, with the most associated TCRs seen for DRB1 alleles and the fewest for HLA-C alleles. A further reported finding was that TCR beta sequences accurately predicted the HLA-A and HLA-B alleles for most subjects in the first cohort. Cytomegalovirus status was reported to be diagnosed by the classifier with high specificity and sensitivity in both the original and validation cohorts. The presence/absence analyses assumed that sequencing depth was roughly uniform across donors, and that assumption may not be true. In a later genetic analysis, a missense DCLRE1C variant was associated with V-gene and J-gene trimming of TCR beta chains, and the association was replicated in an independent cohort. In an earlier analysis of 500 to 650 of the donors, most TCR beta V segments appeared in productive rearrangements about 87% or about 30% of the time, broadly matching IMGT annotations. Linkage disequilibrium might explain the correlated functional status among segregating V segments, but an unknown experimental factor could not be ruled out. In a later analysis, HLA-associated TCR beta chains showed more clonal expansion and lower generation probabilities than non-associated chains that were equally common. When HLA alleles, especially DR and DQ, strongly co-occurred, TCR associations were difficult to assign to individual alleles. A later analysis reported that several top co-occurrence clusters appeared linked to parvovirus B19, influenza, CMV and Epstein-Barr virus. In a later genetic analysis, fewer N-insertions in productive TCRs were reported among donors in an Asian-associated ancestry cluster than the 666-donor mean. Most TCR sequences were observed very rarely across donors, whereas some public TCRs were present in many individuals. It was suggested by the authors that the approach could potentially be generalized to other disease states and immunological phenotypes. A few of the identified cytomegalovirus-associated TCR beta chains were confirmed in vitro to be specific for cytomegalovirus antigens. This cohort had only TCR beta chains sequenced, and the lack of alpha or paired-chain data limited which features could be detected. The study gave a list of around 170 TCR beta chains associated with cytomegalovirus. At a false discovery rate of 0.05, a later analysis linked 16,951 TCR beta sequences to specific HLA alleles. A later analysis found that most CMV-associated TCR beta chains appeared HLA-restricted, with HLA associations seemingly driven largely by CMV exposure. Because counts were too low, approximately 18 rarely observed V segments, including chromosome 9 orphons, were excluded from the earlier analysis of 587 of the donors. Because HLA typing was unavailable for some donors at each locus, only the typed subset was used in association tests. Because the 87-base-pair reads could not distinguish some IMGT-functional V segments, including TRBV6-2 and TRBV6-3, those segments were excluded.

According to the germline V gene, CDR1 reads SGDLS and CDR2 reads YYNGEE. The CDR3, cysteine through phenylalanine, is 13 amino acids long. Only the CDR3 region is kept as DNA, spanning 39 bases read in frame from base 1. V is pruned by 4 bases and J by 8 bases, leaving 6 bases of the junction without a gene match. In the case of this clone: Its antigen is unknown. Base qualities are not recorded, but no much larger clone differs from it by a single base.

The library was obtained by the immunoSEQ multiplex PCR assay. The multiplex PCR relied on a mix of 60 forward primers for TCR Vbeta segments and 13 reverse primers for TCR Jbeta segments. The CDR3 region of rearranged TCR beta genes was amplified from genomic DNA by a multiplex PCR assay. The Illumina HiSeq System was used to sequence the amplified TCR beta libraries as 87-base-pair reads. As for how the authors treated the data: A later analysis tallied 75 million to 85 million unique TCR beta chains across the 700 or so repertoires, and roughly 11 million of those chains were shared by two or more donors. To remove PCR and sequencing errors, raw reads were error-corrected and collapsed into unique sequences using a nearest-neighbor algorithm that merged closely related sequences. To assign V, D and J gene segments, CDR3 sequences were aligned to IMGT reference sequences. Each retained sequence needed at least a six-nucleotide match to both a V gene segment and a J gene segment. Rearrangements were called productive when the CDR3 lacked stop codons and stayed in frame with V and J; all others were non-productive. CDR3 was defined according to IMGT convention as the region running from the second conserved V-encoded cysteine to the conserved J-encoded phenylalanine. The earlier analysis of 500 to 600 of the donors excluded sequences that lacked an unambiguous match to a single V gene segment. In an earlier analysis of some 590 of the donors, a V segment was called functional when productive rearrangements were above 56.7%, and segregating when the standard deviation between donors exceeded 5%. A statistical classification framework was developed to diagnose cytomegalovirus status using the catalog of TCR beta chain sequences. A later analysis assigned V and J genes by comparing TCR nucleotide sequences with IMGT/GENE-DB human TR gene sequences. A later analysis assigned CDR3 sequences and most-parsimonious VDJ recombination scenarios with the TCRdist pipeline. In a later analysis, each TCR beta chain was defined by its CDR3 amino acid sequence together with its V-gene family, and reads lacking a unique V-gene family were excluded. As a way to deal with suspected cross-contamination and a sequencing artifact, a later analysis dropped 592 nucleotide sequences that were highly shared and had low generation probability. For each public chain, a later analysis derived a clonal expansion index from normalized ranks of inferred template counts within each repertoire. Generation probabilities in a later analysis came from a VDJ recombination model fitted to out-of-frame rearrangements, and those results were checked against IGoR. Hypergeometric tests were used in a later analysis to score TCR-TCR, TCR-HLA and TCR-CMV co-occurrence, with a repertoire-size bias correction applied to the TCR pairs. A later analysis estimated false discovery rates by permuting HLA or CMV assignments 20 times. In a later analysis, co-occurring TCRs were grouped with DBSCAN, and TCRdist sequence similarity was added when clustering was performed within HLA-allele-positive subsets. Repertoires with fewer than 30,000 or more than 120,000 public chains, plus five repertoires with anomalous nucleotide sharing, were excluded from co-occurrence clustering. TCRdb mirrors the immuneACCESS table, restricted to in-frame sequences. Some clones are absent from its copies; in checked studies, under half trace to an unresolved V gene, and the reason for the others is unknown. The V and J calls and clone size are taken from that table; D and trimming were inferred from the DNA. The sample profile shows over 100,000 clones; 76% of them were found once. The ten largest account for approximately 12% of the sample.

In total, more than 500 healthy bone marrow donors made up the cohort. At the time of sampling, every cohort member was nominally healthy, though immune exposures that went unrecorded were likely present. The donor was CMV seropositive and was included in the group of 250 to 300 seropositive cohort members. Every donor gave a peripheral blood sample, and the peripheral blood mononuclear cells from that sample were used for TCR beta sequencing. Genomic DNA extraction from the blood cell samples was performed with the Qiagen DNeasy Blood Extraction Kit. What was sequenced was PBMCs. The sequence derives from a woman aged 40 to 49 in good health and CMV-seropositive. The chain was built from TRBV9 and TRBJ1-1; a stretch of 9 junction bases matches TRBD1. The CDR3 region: CASSLLGTGEAFF. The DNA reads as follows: TGTGCCAGCAGCTTACTCGGGACAGGGGAAGCTTTCTTT.